This section outlines one T cell receptor (beta chain) sequence together with its context. Its antigen is still unknown. This record belongs to a study of cytotoxic CD8 clonotypes in ibrutinib-treated CLL. Study results and caveats: Clonality climbed at ibrutinib response, then dropped toward baseline at progression.

Sequencing was performed with immunoSEQ multiplex PCR; in TCRdb, only in-frame clones are kept and a portion is missing. The sample comprises about 180,000 clones, approximately 84% of which are singletons, and roughly 4.5% rests with the top ten. This CDR3 has 13 amino acids. Trimming removed 4 bases at V and 2 bases at J, with 6 bases between. Per germline, CDR1 LNHDA and CDR2 SQIVND (reference sequence). V gene TRBV19 combines with J gene TRBJ1-5; D unresolved. The clonotype comes from a human donor with chronic lymphocytic leukemia. Sequences were derived from PBMCs, sampled after 24 months of ibrutinib treatment. CDR3 loop: CASSKRGNQPQHF. Here the CDR3 DNA reads TGTGCCAGTAGTAAGCGGGGCAATCAGCCCCAGCATTTT.